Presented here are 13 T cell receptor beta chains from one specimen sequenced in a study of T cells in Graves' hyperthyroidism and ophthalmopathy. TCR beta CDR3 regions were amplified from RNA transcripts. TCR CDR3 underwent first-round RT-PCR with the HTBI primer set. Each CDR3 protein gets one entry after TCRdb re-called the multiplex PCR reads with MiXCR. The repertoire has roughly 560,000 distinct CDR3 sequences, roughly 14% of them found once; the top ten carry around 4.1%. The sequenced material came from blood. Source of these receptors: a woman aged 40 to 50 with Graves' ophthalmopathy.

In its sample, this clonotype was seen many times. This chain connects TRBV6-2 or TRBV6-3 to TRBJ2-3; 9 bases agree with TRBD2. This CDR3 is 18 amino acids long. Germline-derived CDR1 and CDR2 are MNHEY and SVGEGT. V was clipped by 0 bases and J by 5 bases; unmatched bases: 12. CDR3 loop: CASSYSNDRGRAEDTQYF. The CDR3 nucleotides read TGTGCCAGCAGTTACTCGAACGACCGCGGGAGGGCCGAAGATACGCAGTATTTT.

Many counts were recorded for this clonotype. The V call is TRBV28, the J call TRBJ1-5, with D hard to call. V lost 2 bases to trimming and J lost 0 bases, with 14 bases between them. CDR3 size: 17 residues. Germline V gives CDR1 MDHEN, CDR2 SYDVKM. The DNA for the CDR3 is TGTGCCAGCAGTTTAGGTATGTCATCGGATAGCAATCAGCCCCAGCATTTT. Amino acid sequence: CASSLGMSSDSNQPQHF.

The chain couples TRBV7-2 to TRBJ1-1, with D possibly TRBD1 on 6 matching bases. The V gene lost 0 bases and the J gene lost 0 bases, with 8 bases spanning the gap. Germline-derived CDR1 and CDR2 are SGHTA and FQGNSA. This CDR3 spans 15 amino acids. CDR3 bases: TGTGCCAGCAGCTTAGCGACAGGTCTGAACACTGAAGCTTTCTTT. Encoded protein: CASSLATGLNTEAFF.

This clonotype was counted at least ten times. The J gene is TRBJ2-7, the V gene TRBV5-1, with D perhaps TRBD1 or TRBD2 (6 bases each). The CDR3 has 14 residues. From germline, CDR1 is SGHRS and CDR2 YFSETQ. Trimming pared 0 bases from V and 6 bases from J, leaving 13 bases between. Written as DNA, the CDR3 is TGCGCCAGCAGCTTGGATGTTGGGGGGCTCGAGCAGTACTTC. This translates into CASSLDVGGLEQYF. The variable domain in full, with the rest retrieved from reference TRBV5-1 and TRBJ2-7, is KAGVTQTPRYLIKTRGQQVTLSCSPISGHRSVSWYQQTPGQGLQFLFEYFSETQRNKGNFPGRFSGRQFSNSRSEMNVSTLELGDSALYLCASSLDVGGLEQYFGPGTRLTVT.

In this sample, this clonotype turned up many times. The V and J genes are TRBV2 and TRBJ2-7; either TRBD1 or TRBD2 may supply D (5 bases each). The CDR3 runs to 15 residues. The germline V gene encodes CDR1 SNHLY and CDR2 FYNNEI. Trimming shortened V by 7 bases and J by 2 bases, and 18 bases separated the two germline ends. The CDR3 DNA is TGTGCCAGCATGGCTACCCGGCAGGGACCCTACGAGCAGTACTTC. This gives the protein CASMATRQGPYEQYF.

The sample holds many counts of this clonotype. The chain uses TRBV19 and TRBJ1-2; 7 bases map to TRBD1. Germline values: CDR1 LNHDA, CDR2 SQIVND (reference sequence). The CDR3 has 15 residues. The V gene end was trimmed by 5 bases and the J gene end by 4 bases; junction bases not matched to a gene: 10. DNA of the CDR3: TGTGCCAGTAGTCTCACAGGGGATGGAGTCTATGGCTACACCTTC. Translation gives CASSLTGDGVYGYTF.

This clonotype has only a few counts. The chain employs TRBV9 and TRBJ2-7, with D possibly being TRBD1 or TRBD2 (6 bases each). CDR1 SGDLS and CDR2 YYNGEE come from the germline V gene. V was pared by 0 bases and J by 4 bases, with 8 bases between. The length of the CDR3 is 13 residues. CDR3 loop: CASSVVGGYEQYF. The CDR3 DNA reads TGTGCCAGCAGCGTAGTAGGGGGGTACGAGCAGTACTTC.

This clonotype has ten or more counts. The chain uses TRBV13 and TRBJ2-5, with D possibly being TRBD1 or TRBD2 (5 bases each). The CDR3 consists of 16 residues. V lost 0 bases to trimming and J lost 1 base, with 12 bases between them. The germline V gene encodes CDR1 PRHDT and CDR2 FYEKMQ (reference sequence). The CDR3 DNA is TGTGCCAGCAGCTTAGGCGTTGCCGGGGCCCAAGAGACCCAGTACTTC. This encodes CASSLGVAGAQETQYF.

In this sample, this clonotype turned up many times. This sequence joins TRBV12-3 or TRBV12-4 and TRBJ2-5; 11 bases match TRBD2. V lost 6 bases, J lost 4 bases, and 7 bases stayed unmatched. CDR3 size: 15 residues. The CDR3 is CASRTSGSVSETQYF. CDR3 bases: TGTGCCAGCAGAACTAGCGGGAGTGTGTCAGAGACCCAGTACTTC.

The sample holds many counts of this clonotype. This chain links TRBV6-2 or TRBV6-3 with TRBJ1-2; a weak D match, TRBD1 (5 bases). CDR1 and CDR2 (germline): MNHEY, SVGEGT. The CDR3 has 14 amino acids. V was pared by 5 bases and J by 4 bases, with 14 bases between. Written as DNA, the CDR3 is TGTGCCAGCAGTCCGGGACGGGTTATCTATGGCTACACCTTC. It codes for CASSPGRVIYGYTF.

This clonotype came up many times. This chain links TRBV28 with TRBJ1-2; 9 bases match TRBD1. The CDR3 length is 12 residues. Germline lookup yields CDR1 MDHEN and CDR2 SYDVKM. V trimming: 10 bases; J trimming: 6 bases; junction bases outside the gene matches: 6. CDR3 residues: CATSNRGHGYTF. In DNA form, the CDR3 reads TGTGCCACCTCCAACAGGGGGCATGGCTACACCTTC.

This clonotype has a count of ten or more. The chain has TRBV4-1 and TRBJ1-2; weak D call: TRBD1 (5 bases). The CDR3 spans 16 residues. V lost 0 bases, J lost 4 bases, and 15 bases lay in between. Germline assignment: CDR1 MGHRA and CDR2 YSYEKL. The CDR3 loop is CASSQEGSGRGYGYTF. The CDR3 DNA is TGCGCCAGCAGCCAAGAAGGCTCAGGGAGGGGCTATGGCTACACCTTC.

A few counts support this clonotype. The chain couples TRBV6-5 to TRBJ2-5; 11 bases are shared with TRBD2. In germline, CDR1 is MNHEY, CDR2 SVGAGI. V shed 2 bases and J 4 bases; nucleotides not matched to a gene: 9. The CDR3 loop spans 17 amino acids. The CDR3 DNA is TGTGCCAGCAGTTACGGTAGCGGGAGGGCCCTCGGAGAGACCCAGTACTTC. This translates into CASSYGSGRALGETQYF.